The following is a T cell receptor (beta chain) sequence with its context. Many counts were recorded for this clonotype. The antigen it binds to is not known. Base qualities are not provided; no much larger clone lies one nucleotide away. The sample originates from a study of T-cell reconstitution after alpha-beta-depleted transplantation in children (dated by TCRdb to about 2016). As for the study more broadly: Using TCR repertoire profiling, the study quantitatively followed how T-cell immune reconstitution unfolded in children after TCRalphabeta/CD19-depleted allogeneic hematopoietic cell transplantation.

Study-wide findings and limitations: The apparently early alphabetaT-cell count recovery about two months after transplant was reportedly dependent on only several hundred rapidly expanded clones derived from non-depleted graft cells. Hyperexpanded clone frequencies declined over subsequent months; after one year, T-cell counts and TCRbeta diversity were mostly attributed to newly produced T cells. In some patients, the high TCRbeta diversity seen at day 60 was put down to recipient T cells and intrathymic progenitors that had survived conditioning.

Library prep was done by PCR. Instrument used: Illumina HiSeq 2500. To normalize quantification of the TCRbeta repertoire, the TCR libraries were built with molecular barcoding that relied on unique molecular identifiers. Through fastp at Q25 and MiXCR, TCRdb rebuilt clones from the public reads, retaining in-frame beta chains. Identical CDR3 proteins give one entry, which carries the most common genes and DNA. This sample comprises hundreds of thousands of distinct CDR3 sequences, under 15% of them detected only once. The ten largest clones capture approximately 0.8% of the sample. The CDR3 contains 14 residues, cysteine and phenylalanine counted. Only CDR3 DNA is held: 42 bases, read in frame from base 1. V gives up 3 bases and J gives up 2 bases, and the segment between their germline ends measures 14 bases. Taken from the germline V gene (reference sequence), the CDR1 and CDR2 loops are DFQATT and SNEGSKA.

The sample's treatment or condition label, decoded: allogeneic hematopoietic cell transplantation with graft depleted of TCRalphabeta T cells and CD19 B cells. TCRalphabeta/CD19-depleted allogeneic hematopoietic cell grafts were given to the transplant recipients, all of whom were children. The TCR comes from a girl aged 2-10 years with congenital amegakaryocytic thrombocytopenia, due to receive a stem cell transplant. The starting material was PBMCs, obtained before TCRalphabeta/CD19-depleted stem cell transplant. This chain is built from TRBV20-1 and TRBJ2-7, with a tentative D gene TRBD2 over 6 matching bases. In nucleotide form, the sequence is TGCAGTGCTAGTTCGCGGGACCGGACCTACGAGCAGTACTTC. Its protein reads: CSASSRDRTYEQYF.